A single sample is the source of the 20 T cell receptor beta chains below, sequenced in a study of neurological immune-mediated disorders. TCRdb re-called the 5' RACE reads with MiXCR, one entry per CDR3 protein. The data contain 40,000 or so distinct CDR3 sequences, more than 2% of them singletons. The sample comprised PBMCs. Receptors originate from a man aged 30 to 45 with multiple sclerosis.

This clonotype has a count of ten or more. The V and J genes are TRBV5-1 and TRBJ1-1; 12 bases map to TRBD1. In germline, CDR1 is SGHRS, CDR2 YFSETQ. V gave up 0 bases and J gave up 5 bases; unmatched junction bases: 8. The CDR3 has 17 amino acids. The CDR3: CASSLEGTGGAWTEAFF. The CDR3 region has the DNA TGCGCCAGCAGCTTGGAGGGGACAGGGGGCGCGTGGACTGAAGCTTTCTTT.

This clonotype was seen many times. The chain is built from TRBV5-6 and TRBJ2-7; 8 nucleotides line up with TRBD1. CDR1 and CDR2 from the germline V gene are SGHDT and YYEEEE. The CDR3 is made up of 13 amino acids. The junction had 5 bases not matched to a gene; V was cut back by 3 bases and J by 6 bases. CDR3 region: CASSSTGGREQYF. DNA for the CDR3: TGTGCCAGCAGCTCTACAGGGGGACGCGAGCAGTACTTC.

This clonotype has a count of ten or more. V is TRBV11-2 and J is TRBJ1-6; perhaps TRBD1 as D (5 bases). The V end lost 2 bases, the J end lost 10 bases, and 18 bases lay between the germline ends. The V gene's germline CDR1 is SGHAT and CDR2 FQNNGV. The CDR3 contains 16 residues. The CDR3: CASSLWGGGAGSPLHF. The DNA for the CDR3 is TGTGCCAGCAGCTTATGGGGCGGGGGAGCAGGCTCACCCCTCCACTTT.

This clonotype was counted at least ten times. The CDR3: CSARDMTAAGNTIYF. In DNA form, the CDR3 reads TGCAGTGCTAGAGATATGACGGCTGCCGGAAACACCATATATTTT. V and J are TRBV20-1 and TRBJ1-3; D not resolved. Germline V gives CDR1 DFQATT, CDR2 SNEGSKA (reference sequence). This CDR3 region has 15 residues. V lost 0 bases and J 4 bases, leaving 13 bases between the germline ends.

This clonotype has at least ten counts. This sequence joins TRBV29-1 and TRBJ1-1; D perhaps matches TRBD1 (5 bases). The V end lost 7 bases, the J end lost 5 bases, and 8 bases lay between the germline ends. The CDR3 contains 10 residues. The germline V gene encodes CDR1 SQVTM and CDR2 ANQGSEA. CDR3 coding DNA: TGCAGCGGGCGGGGGACTGAAGCTTTCTTT. Its translation is CSGRGTEAFF.

This clonotype has at least ten counts. The chain is built from TRBV5-1 and TRBJ2-5, with 8 bases that match TRBD1. The germline CDR1 and CDR2 sequences are SGHRS and YFSETQ. This CDR3 contains 14 residues. V shed 3 bases, J shed 5 bases, and the junction held 6 bases outside the gene matches. The CDR3 sequence is CASSSGQGRETQYF. CDR3 coding DNA: TGCGCCAGCAGCTCTGGACAGGGACGTGAGACCCAGTACTTC. Full variable domain (outside the CDR3, taken from reference TRBV5-1 and TRBJ2-5): KAGVTQTPRYLIKTRGQQVTLSCSPISGHRSVSWYQQTPGQGLQFLFEYFSETQRNKGNFPGRFSGRQFSNSRSEMNVSTLELGDSALYLCASSSGQGRETQYFGPGTRLLVL.

This clonotype was counted at least ten times. The chain links TRBV10-3 to TRBJ2-1; 9 nucleotides align to TRBD2. V shed 3 bases, J shed 10 bases, and the junction held 16 bases outside the gene matches. Germline V gene data show CDR1 as ENHRY and CDR2 as SYGVKD. There are 17 residues in the CDR3. The CDR3 protein is CAISDPGGTSSNGEQFF. The DNA of the CDR3 is TGTGCCATCAGTGACCCCGGCGGGACTAGCTCGAACGGAGAGCAGTTCTTC.

Ten or more counts support this clonotype. The V call is TRBV4-1, the J call TRBJ2-3; D may be TRBD1 (6 bases). Germline V gives CDR1 MGHRA, CDR2 YSYEKL. Trimming shortened V by 0 bases and J by 2 bases, and 12 bases separated the two germline ends. This CDR3 spans 16 amino acids. Written as DNA, the CDR3 is TGCGCCAGCAGCCAAGAGCCAGGGGCTTTCACAGATACGCAGTATTTT. As protein: CASSQEPGAFTDTQYF.

This clonotype occurred many times. The rearrangement joins TRBV6-5 to TRBJ1-5; no clear D. This CDR3 contains 14 residues. V was clipped by 0 bases and J by 9 bases, with 12 bases between them. CDR1 and CDR2 from the germline V gene are MNHEY and SVGAGI. The CDR3 is CASSYSISMGPQHF. CDR3 coding DNA: TGTGCCAGCAGTTACTCTATTTCTATGGGGCCCCAGCATTTT.

This clonotype was seen only a few times. CDR3 amino acids: CSASVDTGELFF. The CDR3 coding sequence is TGCAGTGCTTCGGTAGACACCGGGGAGCTGTTTTTT. The genes are TRBV20-1 and TRBJ2-2; the D is unclear. The ends were cut back, 5 bases at V and 3 bases at J, with 7 bases in the middle. CDR1 DFQATT and CDR2 SNEGSKA come from the germline V gene (reference sequence). The CDR3 is 12 amino acids.

This clonotype was seen many times. This chain uses TRBV5-6 with TRBJ2-1, with 9 nucleotides matching TRBD2. With 2 bases clipped from V and 9 bases from J, the junction kept 0 bases outside the gene matches. This CDR3 region has 12 residues. The V gene's germline CDR1 is SGHDT and CDR2 YYEEEE. The CDR3 DNA follows: TGTGCCAGCAGCTTACTAGCGGGTGAGCAGTTCTTC. Translation gives CASSLLAGEQFF.

Many counts were recorded for this clonotype. The rearrangement uses TRBV28 and TRBJ1-2, with 7 bases matching TRBD1. This CDR3 has 13 residues. Germline V CDR1 and CDR2: MDHEN, SYDVKM. V shed 6 bases, J shed 8 bases, and the junction held 9 bases outside the gene matches. The CDR3 sequence: CASRSQGQPGYTF. CDR3 sequence (DNA): TGTGCCAGCAGATCGCAGGGACAGCCAGGCTACACCTTC.

This clonotype was detected ten times or more. The chain links TRBV5-1 to TRBJ2-1; D uncertain. This CDR3 has 12 residues. Trimming removed 1 base at V and 8 bases at J, with 7 bases between. Germline CDR1 and CDR2: SGHRS and YFSETQ. The CDR3 spells CASSLTVHEQFF. The CDR3 DNA reads TGCGCCAGCAGCTTGACTGTTCATGAGCAGTTCTTC.

The table lists this clonotype with a few counts. This chain joins TRBV15 and TRBJ1-1, with D possibly TRBD1 on 6 matching bases. With 1 base removed from V and 5 bases from J, the gap between germline ends came to 23 bases. From germline, CDR1 is LNHNV and CDR2 YYDKDF (reference sequence). The CDR3 is made up of 18 amino acids. The DNA of the CDR3 is TGTGCCACCAGCAGAGTATTCGGGACACCAATACTTGGTACTGAAGCTTTCTTT. Its translation: CATSRVFGTPILGTEAFF.

The sample holds many counts of this clonotype. The chain couples TRBV5-1 to TRBJ2-1, with D perhaps TRBD2 (7 bases). Trimming shortened V by 1 base and J by 0 bases, and 11 bases separated the two germline ends. The germline gives CDR1 SGHRS, CDR2 YFSETQ. The CDR3 runs to 16 residues. CDR3 DNA sequence: TGCGCCAGCAGCTTGATCGGGGGGCGCTCCTACAATGAGCAGTTCTTC. Translation gives CASSLIGGRSYNEQFF.

This clonotype was recorded at least ten times. The chain couples TRBV7-7 to TRBJ2-2; D unclear. The CDR3 has 17 residues. Germline V CDR1 and CDR2: SSHAT, FNYEAQ (reference sequence). The germline V and J ends were trimmed by 5 bases and 4 bases, with 20 bases remaining between them. This CDR3 is CASSRYSNGFSTGELFF. CDR3 nucleotide sequence: TGTGCCAGCAGCCGGTACTCGAACGGGTTTAGCACCGGGGAGCTGTTTTTT.

This clonotype has ten or more counts. The rearrangement uses TRBV5-1 and TRBJ2-5; unclear D gene. Trimming cost V 3 bases and J 1 base, with 7 bases left between them. CDR1 is SGHRS and CDR2 is YFSETQ in the germline V gene. CDR3 size: 13 residues. The CDR3 spells CASSWMLQETQYF. CDR3 coding DNA: TGCGCCAGCAGCTGGATGCTCCAAGAGACCCAGTACTTC.

This clonotype was counted between two and nine times. The chain has TRBV18 and TRBJ1-2; TRBD1 agrees at 9 bases. The V gene end was trimmed by 3 bases and the J gene end by 7 bases; junction bases not matched to a gene: 3. Germline loops: CDR1 KGHSH, CDR2 LQKENI. This CDR3 has 13 amino acids. CDR3 in DNA: TGTGCCAGCTCACCCGGGACAGGGAGTGGCTACACCTTC. Its protein product is CASSPGTGSGYTF. Full variable domain (remainder filled in from reference TRBV18 and TRBJ1-2): NAGVMQNPRHLVRRRGQEARLRCSPMKGHSHVYWYRQLPEEGLKFMVYLQKENIIDESGMPKERFSAEFPKEGPSILRIQQVVRGDSAAYFCASSPGTGSGYTFGSGTRLTVV.

The table lists this clonotype with many counts. The chain carries TRBV10-3 and TRBJ2-3; 10 nucleotides line up with TRBD2. There are 14 residues in the CDR3. J was trimmed by 2 bases and V by 10 bases; bases with no gene match: 6. Germline CDR1 is ENHRY and CDR2 is SYGVKD. The CDR3 loop reads CATLSGGPTDTQYF. CDR3 sequence (DNA): TGTGCCACCCTTAGCGGGGGGCCCACAGATACGCAGTATTTT.

This clonotype was counted at least ten times. This chain uses TRBV14 with TRBJ2-3; D is ambiguous. Germline V gives CDR1 SGHDN, CDR2 FVKESK. The V gene lost 0 bases and the J gene lost 8 bases, with 9 bases spanning the gap. CDR3 length: 13 amino acids. The CDR3, as DNA: TGTGCCAGCAGCCAAGATATGAGTGGTACGCAGTATTTT. Translation gives CASSQDMSGTQYF.